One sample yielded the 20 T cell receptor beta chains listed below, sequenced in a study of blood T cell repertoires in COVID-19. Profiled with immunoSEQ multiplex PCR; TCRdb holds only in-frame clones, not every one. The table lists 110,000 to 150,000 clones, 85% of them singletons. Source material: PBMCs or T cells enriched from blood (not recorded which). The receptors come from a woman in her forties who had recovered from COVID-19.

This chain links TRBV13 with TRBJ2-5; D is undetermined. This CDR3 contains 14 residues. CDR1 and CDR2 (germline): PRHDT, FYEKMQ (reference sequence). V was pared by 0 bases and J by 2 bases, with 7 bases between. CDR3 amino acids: CASSLGQRQETQYF. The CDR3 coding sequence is TGTGCCAGCAGCTTAGGGCAGCGACAAGAGACCCAGTACTTC.

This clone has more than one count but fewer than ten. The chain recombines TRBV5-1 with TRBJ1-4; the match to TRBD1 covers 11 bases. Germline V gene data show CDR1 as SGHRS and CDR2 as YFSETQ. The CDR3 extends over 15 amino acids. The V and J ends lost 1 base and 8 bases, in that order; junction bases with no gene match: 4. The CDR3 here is CASSLMGQGEEKLFF. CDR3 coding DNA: TGCGCCAGCAGCTTGATGGGACAGGGGGAAGAAAAACTGTTTTTT. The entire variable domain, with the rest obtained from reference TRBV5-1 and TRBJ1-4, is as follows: KAGVTQTPRYLIKTRGQQVTLSCSPISGHRSVSWYQQTPGQGLQFLFEYFSETQRNKGNFPGRFSGRQFSNSRSEMNVSTLELGDSALYLCASSLMGQGEEKLFFGSGTQLSVL.

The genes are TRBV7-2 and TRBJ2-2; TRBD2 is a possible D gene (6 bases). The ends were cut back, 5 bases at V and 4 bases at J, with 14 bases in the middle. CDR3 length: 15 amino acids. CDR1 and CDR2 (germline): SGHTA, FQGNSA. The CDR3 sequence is CASSPPGAPTGELFF. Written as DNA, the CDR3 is TGTGCCAGCAGCCCGCCGGGAGCCCCCACCGGGGAGCTGTTTTTT. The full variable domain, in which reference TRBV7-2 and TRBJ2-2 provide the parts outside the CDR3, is GAGVSQSPSNKVTEKGKDVELRCDPISGHTALYWYRQSLGQGLEFLIYFQGNSAPDKSGLPSDRFSAERTGGSVSTLTIQRTQQEDSAVYLCASSPPGAPTGELFFGEGSRLTVL.

This CDR3 is CASRGAPYEQYF. Here the CDR3 DNA reads TGTGCCAGCAGAGGGGCCCCCTACGAGCAGTACTTC. The J gene is TRBJ2-7, the V gene TRBV2; D is perhaps TRBD1 (5 bases). Deletions cut 6 bases from V and 2 bases from J, with 8 bases between. CDR1 and CDR2 from the germline V gene are SNHLY and FYNNEI. This CDR3 is built from 12 residues.

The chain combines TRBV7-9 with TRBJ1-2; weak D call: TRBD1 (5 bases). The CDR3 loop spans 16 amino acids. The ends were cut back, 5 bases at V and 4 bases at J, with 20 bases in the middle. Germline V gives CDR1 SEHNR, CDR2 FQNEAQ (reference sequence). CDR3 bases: TGTGCCAGCAGCCAAAGAGCGGAGGGGCGAATCTATGGCTACACCTTC. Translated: CASSQRAEGRIYGYTF.

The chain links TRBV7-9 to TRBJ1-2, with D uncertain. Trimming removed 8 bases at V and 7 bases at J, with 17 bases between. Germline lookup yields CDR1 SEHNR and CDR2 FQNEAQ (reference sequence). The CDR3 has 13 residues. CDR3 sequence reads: CASLSRENRGYTF. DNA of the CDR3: TGTGCCAGCCTTTCCCGGGAGAATCGTGGCTACACCTTC.

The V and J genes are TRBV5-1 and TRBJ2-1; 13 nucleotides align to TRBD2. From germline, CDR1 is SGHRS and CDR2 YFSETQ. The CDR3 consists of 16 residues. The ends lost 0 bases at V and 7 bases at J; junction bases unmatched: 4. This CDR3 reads CASSLAGTSGANEQFF. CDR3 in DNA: TGCGCCAGCAGCTTGGCCGGGACTAGCGGGGCAAATGAGCAGTTCTTC.

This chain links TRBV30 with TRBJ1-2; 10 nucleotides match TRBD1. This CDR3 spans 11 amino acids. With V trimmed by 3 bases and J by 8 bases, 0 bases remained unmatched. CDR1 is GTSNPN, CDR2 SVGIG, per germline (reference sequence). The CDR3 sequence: CAWRTGGGYTF. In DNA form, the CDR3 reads TGTGCCTGGAGGACAGGGGGCGGCTACACCTTC.

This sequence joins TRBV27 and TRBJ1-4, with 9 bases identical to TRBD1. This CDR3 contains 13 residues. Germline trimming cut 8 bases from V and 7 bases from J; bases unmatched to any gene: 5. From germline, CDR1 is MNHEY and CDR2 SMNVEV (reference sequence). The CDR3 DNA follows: TGTGCCAGCGGCCGGGACAGGGTTGAAAAACTGTTTTTT. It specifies CASGRDRVEKLFF.

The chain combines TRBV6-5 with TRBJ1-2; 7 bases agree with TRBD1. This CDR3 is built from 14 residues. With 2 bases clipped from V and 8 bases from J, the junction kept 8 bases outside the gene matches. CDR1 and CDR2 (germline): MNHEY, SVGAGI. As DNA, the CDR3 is TGTGCCAGCAGTTACGGGACAGCCTTCGGCGGCTACACCTTC. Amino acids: CASSYGTAFGGYTF.

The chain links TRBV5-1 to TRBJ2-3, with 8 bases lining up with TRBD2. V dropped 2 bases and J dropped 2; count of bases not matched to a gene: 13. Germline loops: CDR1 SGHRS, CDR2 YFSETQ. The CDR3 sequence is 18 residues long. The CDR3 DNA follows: TGCGCCAGCAGCTTATATACGGGAGGGCCTCGGGACACAGATACGCAGTATTTT. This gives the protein CASSLYTGGPRDTDTQYF. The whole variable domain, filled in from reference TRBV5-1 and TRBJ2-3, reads KAGVTQTPRYLIKTRGQQVTLSCSPISGHRSVSWYQQTPGQGLQFLFEYFSETQRNKGNFPGRFSGRQFSNSRSEMNVSTLELGDSALYLCASSLYTGGPRDTDTQYFGPGTRLTVL.

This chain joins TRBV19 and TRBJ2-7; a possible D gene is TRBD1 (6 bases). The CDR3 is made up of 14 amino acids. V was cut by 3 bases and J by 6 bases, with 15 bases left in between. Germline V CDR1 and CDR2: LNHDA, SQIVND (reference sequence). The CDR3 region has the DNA TGTGCCAGTAGTATCGACCCGCTGGGGGCCGAGCAGTACTTC. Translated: CASSIDPLGAEQYF.

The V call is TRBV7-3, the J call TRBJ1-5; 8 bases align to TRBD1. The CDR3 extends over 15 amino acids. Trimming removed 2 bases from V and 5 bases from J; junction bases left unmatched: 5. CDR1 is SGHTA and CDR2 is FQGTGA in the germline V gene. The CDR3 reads CASSLEGQGDQPQHF. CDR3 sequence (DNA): TGTGCCAGCAGCTTAGAAGGACAGGGCGATCAGCCCCAGCATTTT.

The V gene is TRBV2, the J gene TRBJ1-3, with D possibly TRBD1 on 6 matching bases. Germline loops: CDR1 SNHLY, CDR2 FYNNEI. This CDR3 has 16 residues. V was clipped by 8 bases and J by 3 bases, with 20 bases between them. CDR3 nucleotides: TGTGCCAGCCTTGGTTTGGGGACACAAGATGGAAACACCATATATTTT. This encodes CASLGLGTQDGNTIYF.

DNA for the CDR3: TGTGCCAGCAGCTTCCCGGGAGAAGACTACGAGCAGTACTTC. It is translated as CASSFPGEDYEQYF. This sequence joins TRBV11-2 and TRBJ2-7; tentative D call: TRBD2 (6 bases). The CDR3 is 14 amino acids. Germline V CDR1 and CDR2: SGHAT, FQNNGV. V gave up 3 bases and J gave up 3 bases, with 12 bases separating them.

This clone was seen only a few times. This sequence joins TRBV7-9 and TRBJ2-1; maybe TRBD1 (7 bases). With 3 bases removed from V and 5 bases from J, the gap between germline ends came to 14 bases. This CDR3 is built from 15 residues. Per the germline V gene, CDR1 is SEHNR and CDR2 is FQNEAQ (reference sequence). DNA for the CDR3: TGTGCCAGCAGCTTTGCCGGGGGACAGCACAATGAGCAGTTCTTC. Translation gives CASSFAGGQHNEQFF.

As DNA, the CDR3 is TGTGCCAGCAGCGTATCCCCGGGACAGGATTTTTACGAGCAGTACTTC. It encodes CASSVSPGQDFYEQYF. The rearrangement joins TRBV9 to TRBJ2-7; 8 positions match TRBD1. From germline, CDR1 is SGDLS and CDR2 YYNGEE. V was clipped by 1 base and J by 4 bases; unmatched bases: 10. The CDR3 has 16 amino acids.

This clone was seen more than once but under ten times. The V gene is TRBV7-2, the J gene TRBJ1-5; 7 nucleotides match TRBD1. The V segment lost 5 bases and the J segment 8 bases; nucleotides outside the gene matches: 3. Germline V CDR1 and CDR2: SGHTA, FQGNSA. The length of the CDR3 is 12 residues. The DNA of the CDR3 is TGTGCCAGCAGCGCAGGGGGTAAGCCCCAGCATTTT. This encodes CASSAGGKPQHF.

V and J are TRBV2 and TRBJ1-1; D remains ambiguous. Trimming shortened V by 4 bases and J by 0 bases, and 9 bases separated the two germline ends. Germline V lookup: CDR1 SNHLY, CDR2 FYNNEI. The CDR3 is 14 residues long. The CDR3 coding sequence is TGTGCCAGCAGTGTCGGGTTAGTGAACACTGAAGCTTTCTTT. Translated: CASSVGLVNTEAFF.

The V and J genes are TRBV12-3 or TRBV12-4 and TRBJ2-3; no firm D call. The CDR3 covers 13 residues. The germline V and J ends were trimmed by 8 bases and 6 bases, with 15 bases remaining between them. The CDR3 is CASGRVSGDTQYF. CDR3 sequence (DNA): TGTGCCAGCGGCCGCGTGTCCGGGGATACGCAGTATTTT.